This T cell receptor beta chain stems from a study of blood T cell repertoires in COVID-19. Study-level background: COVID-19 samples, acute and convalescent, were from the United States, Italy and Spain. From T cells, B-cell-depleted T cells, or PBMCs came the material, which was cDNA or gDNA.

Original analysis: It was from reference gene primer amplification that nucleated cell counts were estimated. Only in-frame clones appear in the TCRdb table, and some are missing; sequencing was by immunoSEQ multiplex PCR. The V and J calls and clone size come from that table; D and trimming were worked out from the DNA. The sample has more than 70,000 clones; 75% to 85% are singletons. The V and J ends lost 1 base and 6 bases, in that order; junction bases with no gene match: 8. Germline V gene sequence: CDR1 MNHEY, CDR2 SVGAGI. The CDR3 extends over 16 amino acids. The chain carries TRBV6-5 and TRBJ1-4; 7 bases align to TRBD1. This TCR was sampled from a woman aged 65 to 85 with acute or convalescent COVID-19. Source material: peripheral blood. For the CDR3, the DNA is TGTGCCAGCAGTTACTTATACAGGGGAACGGATGAAAAACTGTTTTTT. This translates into CASSYLYRGTDEKLFF.